Listed here are 5 T cell receptor beta chains from one sample, sequenced in a study of blood T cell repertoires in COVID-19. The data were produced by immunoSEQ multiplex PCR, yet TCRdb's version contains in-frame clones alone and is incomplete. The data show 200,000 or so clones, with approximately 84% seen just once and 1.5% to 2% held by the top ten. The sample comprised PBMCs or T cells enriched from blood (not recorded which). The receptors were sampled from a man in his fifties or sixties who had recovered from COVID-19.

CDR3 protein: CASSLVPGYNEQFF. CDR3 nucleotides: TGTGCCAGCAGCTTAGTTCCGGGCTACAATGAGCAGTTCTTC. This rearrangement joins TRBV7-9 to TRBJ2-1; no clear D gene. CDR1 is SEHNR and CDR2 is FQNEAQ in the germline V gene (reference sequence). The length of the CDR3 is 14 residues. V shed 1 base and J shed 3 bases, with 7 bases lying between them. The full variable domain, with the rest looked up from reference TRBV7-9 and TRBJ2-1, is DTGVSQNPRHKITKRGQNVTFRCDPISEHNRLYWYRQTLGQGPEFLTYFQNEAQLEKSRLLSDRFSAERPKGSFSTLEIQRTEQGDSAMYLCASSLVPGYNEQFFGPGTRLTVL.

V gene TRBV9 combines with J gene TRBJ2-6, with D perhaps matching TRBD1 (5 bases). The CDR3 loop spans 15 amino acids. Looked up from germline, CDR1 is SGDLS and CDR2 is YYNGEE. V lost 0 bases to trimming and J lost 3 bases, with 7 bases between them. CDR3 loop: CASSVGGGGANVLTF. In DNA, the CDR3 is TGTGCCAGCAGCGTAGGGGGCGGTGGGGCCAACGTCCTGACTTTC.

The chain links TRBV6-2 or TRBV6-3 to TRBJ1-5; 11 positions match TRBD1. V was clipped by 6 bases and J by 0 bases; unmatched bases: 10. Per the germline V gene, CDR1 is MNHEY and CDR2 is SVGEGT. The CDR3 is 18 amino acids. CDR3 protein: CASSDRDRGTYSNQPQHF. Here the CDR3 DNA reads TGTGCCAGCAGCGACCGGGACAGGGGGACGTATAGCAATCAGCCCCAGCATTTT.

The V and J genes are TRBV11-3 and TRBJ2-3, with 9 bases matching TRBD2. Germline loops: CDR1 SGHNT, CDR2 YENEEA. The CDR3 has 14 residues. Trimming took 5 bases from V and 2 from J; bases not matched to a gene: 2. Here the CDR3 reads CASSGTSTTDTQYF. The CDR3 nucleotides read TGTGCCAGCAGCGGGACTAGCACCACAGATACGCAGTATTTT.

CDR3 loop: CASLRQVPREQYF. As DNA, the CDR3 is TGTGCCAGCTTGAGACAGGTCCCTAGGGAGCAGTACTTC. This chain links TRBV6-5 with TRBJ2-7; possible D gene TRBD1, 6 bases. CDR3 length: 13 residues. Germline V lookup: CDR1 MNHEY, CDR2 SVGAGI. Trimming removed 8 bases from V and 7 bases from J, with 18 bases in between.